This TCR beta chain was sequenced in a study of cytomegalovirus exposure and HLA in healthy donors. Findings and caveats of the study: In the roughly 130 validation repertoires, a later analysis found that first-cohort TCR clusters tended to co-occur.

Sequenced by immunoSEQ multiplex PCR; TCRdb stores in-frame clones only, minus some. The table records more than 60,000 clones, approximately 90% of them present only once. Trimming at V came to 4 bases and at J to 6 bases, leaving 6 bases not matched to a gene. CDR3 length equals 14 residues. Germline CDR1 reads LNHDA; CDR2 reads SQIVND (reference sequence). For this clone: The antigen is undetermined.

J is TRBJ2-1 and V is TRBV19; TRBD1 matches at 7 bases. This receptor was identified in a young woman in good health and CMV-seronegative. Sequenced: PBMCs. The chain's CDR3 is CASSTDGTVNEQFF. The CDR3 DNA is TGTGCCAGTAGTACCGACGGGACAGTCAATGAGCAGTTCTTC.